These 29 T cell receptor beta chains came from one sample sequenced in a study of blood T cell repertoires in COVID-19. Profiled with immunoSEQ multiplex PCR; TCRdb holds only in-frame clones, not every one. The table shows just over 80,000 clones, with 81% occurring only once. Sample: peripheral blood. These TCRs come from an elderly man with acute or convalescent COVID-19.

The chain carries TRBV7-2 and TRBJ2-1; 12 positions agree with TRBD2. With 1 base clipped from V and 6 bases from J, the junction kept 7 bases outside the gene matches. The CDR3 extends over 17 amino acids. From germline, CDR1 is SGHTA and CDR2 FQGNSA. The CDR3 DNA is TGTGCCAGCAGCTTAGACCTAGCGGGAGGGATCGGCAATGAGCAGTTCTTC. Encoded protein: CASSLDLAGGIGNEQFF. The whole variable domain, filled in from reference TRBV7-2 and TRBJ2-1, reads GAGVSQSPSNKVTEKGKDVELRCDPISGHTALYWYRQSLGQGLEFLIYFQGNSAPDKSGLPSDRFSAERTGGSVSTLTIQRTQQEDSAVYLCASSLDLAGGIGNEQFFGPGTRLTVL.

This chain uses TRBV29-1 with TRBJ1-2; weak D call: TRBD1 (6 bases). The CDR3 extends over 13 amino acids. Between the trimmed V and J ends, which lost 6 bases and 1 base, there was a span of 12 bases. The germline V gene encodes CDR1 SQVTM and CDR2 ANQGSEA. The CDR3 is CSVARTDNYGYTF. The CDR3 DNA reads as TGCAGCGTCGCCAGGACAGATAACTATGGCTACACCTTC.

This sequence joins TRBV6-5 and TRBJ1-3, with 8 bases identical to TRBD1. Germline V lookup: CDR1 MNHEY, CDR2 SVGAGI. The CDR3 is 14 residues long. The junction had 1 base not matched to a gene; V was cut back by 4 bases and J by 2 bases. CDR3 sequence reads: CASSWTGTGNTIYF. The CDR3 DNA follows: TGTGCCAGCAGTTGGACAGGGACTGGAAACACCATATATTTT.

This chain joins TRBV24-1 and TRBJ2-5, with 8 nucleotides matching TRBD1. Trimming removed 0 bases from V and 1 base from J; junction bases left unmatched: 0. CDR3 length: 15 residues. The germline CDR1 and CDR2 sequences are KGHDR and SFDVKD. CDR3 sequence (DNA): TGTGCCACCAGTGATTTGGGACAGGGCCAAGAGACCCAGTACTTC. It translates to CATSDLGQGQETQYF.

This chain joins TRBV18 and TRBJ1-1; TRBD1 agrees at 7 bases. The CDR3 is 15 amino acids. V was clipped by 1 base and J by 1 base; unmatched bases: 3. CDR1 is KGHSH, CDR2 LQKENI, per germline. The DNA of the CDR3 is TGTGCCAGCTCACCACTTGGACAGGCGAACACTGAAGCTTTCTTT. This sequence encodes CASSPLGQANTEAFF.

This chain joins TRBV27 and TRBJ1-1; D uncertain. The CDR3 contains 14 residues. Between the trimmed V and J ends, which lost 0 bases and 0 bases, there was a span of 5 bases. CDR1 is MNHEY, CDR2 SMNVEV, per germline (reference sequence). CDR3 residues: CASSLSGMNTEAFF. DNA of the CDR3: TGTGCCAGCAGTTTATCGGGCATGAACACTGAAGCTTTCTTT.

This clone was observed a few times. The chain is built from TRBV3-1 (or the pseudogene TRBV3-2) and TRBJ1-1; D is unresolved. Between the trimmed V and J ends, which lost 1 base and 6 bases, there was a span of 6 bases. Germline V gene sequence: CDR1 LGHDT, CDR2 YNNKEL (reference sequence). The CDR3 covers 12 residues. In DNA, the CDR3 is TGTGCCAGCAGCCAAGTACAAGCTGAAGCTTTCTTT. This codes for CASSQVQAEAFF.

V usage is TRBV29-1 and J usage is TRBJ1-6; 12 bases line up with TRBD1. The CDR3 is made up of 13 amino acids. V lost 6 bases, J lost 9 bases, and 3 bases stayed unmatched. Germline CDR1 reads SQVTM; CDR2 reads ANQGSEA. The CDR3 DNA sequence: TGCAGCGTAGGGACAGGGGGCGGTTCACCCCTCCACTTT. Its protein is CSVGTGGGSPLHF.

This chain uses TRBV28 with TRBJ2-7, with 8 positions matching TRBD1. CDR3 length equals 14 residues. The V segment lost 5 bases and the J segment 7 bases; nucleotides outside the gene matches: 10. Germline-derived CDR1 and CDR2 are MDHEN and SYDVKM. CDR3 sequence (DNA): TGTGCCAGCAGTCCGGACAGGGTTTCGGGTGAGCAGTACTTC. This gives the protein CASSPDRVSGEQYF.

J is TRBJ2-4 and V is TRBV6-5, with D possibly matching TRBD2 (6 bases). The CDR3 contains 14 residues. Germline lookup yields CDR1 MNHEY and CDR2 SVGAGI. V was clipped by 2 bases and J by 6 bases, with 11 bases between them. CDR3 nucleotide sequence: TGTGCCAGCAGTTACGGCGCGGAGGGAAACATTCAGTACTTC. Translating it yields CASSYGAEGNIQYF.

V is TRBV4-3 and J is TRBJ2-7, with D maybe TRBD1 (6 bases). The V end was cut by 1 base, the J end by 4 bases, with 14 bases between. This CDR3 is 15 amino acids long. CDR1 and CDR2 from the germline V gene are LGHNA and YSLEER. CDR3 nucleotide sequence: TGCGCCAGCAGCCAAGCCATGGCAGGGGAATACGAGCAGTACTTC. Translating it yields CASSQAMAGEYEQYF.

The chain is built from TRBV5-1 and TRBJ2-3, with 14 bases aligning to TRBD2. Losses at the gene ends were 4 bases for V and 4 bases for J; bases not matched to a gene: 5. Germline V gene data show CDR1 as SGHRS and CDR2 as YFSETQ. The CDR3 runs 16 residues. CDR3 sequence (DNA): TGCGCCAGCAGCACCGGGACTAGCGGGAGCTCAGATACGCAGTATTTT. Translation gives CASSTGTSGSSDTQYF. Full variable domain (rest looked up from reference TRBV5-1 and TRBJ2-3): KAGVTQTPRYLIKTRGQQVTLSCSPISGHRSVSWYQQTPGQGLQFLFEYFSETQRNKGNFPGRFSGRQFSNSRSEMNVSTLELGDSALYLCASSTGTSGSSDTQYFGPGTRLTVL.

The chain has TRBV29-1 and TRBJ1-2; D is perhaps TRBD1 (5 bases). This CDR3 is built from 12 residues. The germline V gene has CDR1 SQVTM and CDR2 ANQGSEA. V gave up 4 bases and J gave up 4 bases, with 10 bases separating them. The CDR3 reads CSVVGQPYGYTF. CDR3 sequence (DNA): TGCAGCGTTGTGGGGCAGCCCTATGGCTACACCTTC.

CDR3 in DNA: TGTGCCAGCAGCTTAGGTGGGACAGGGAACACTGAAGCTTTCTTT. It specifies CASSLGGTGNTEAFF. The chain is built from TRBV11-2 and TRBJ1-1, with 8 bases that match TRBD1. The CDR3 has 15 amino acids. From germline, CDR1 is SGHAT and CDR2 FQNNGV. The V gene end was trimmed by 1 base and the J gene end by 1 base; junction bases not matched to a gene: 2.

V and J are TRBV30 and TRBJ2-5; the match to TRBD1 covers 7 bases. The germline CDR1 and CDR2 sequences are GTSNPN and SVGIG (reference sequence). The V and J ends lost 3 bases and 5 bases, in that order; junction bases with no gene match: 12. This CDR3 is built from 15 residues. The CDR3 loop is CAWSFLDRVTETQYF. CDR3 nucleotides: TGTGCCTGGAGCTTCCTCGACAGGGTGACGGAGACCCAGTACTTC.

The table lists this clone with a count of one. J is TRBJ1-2 and V is TRBV18; 7 bases map to TRBD1. CDR1 is KGHSH and CDR2 is LQKENI in the germline V gene. This CDR3 comprises 14 residues. The J segment lost 4 bases and the V segment lost 3 bases, leaving 5 bases of the junction unmatched. In nucleotides, the CDR3 is TGTGCCAGCTCACCCCCCGGGACAGCCTATGGCTACACCTTC. Amino acid sequence: CASSPPGTAYGYTF.

The chain uses TRBV30 and TRBJ1-4; the D is unclear. Per germline, CDR1 GTSNPN and CDR2 SVGIG (reference sequence). The V and J ends lost 5 bases and 5 bases respectively, with 6 bases between them. The CDR3 consists of 11 residues. CDR3 loop: CAWARNEKLFF. CDR3 sequence (DNA): TGTGCCTGGGCCAGGAATGAAAAACTGTTTTTT.

With respect to this clone: Distinct nucleotide sequences in the sample also encode this CDR3. The chain joins TRBV7-2 to TRBJ1-5; 7 positions agree with TRBD1. The CDR3 spans 13 residues. V trimming: 5 bases; J trimming: 7 bases; junction bases outside the gene matches: 5. The germline V gene encodes CDR1 SGHTA and CDR2 FQGNSA. The CDR3 spells CASSPDRYQPQHF. The DNA of the CDR3 is TGTGCCAGCAGCCCGGACAGGTACCAGCCCCAGCATTTT.

This rearrangement joins TRBV30 to TRBJ1-5; 11 bases agree with TRBD1. V lost 3 bases, J lost 5 bases, and 6 bases stayed unmatched. Germline V gene data show CDR1 as GTSNPN and CDR2 as SVGIG (reference sequence). The CDR3 runs to 15 residues. Here the CDR3 reads CAWSPPGQGDQPQHF. CDR3 bases: TGTGCCTGGAGCCCACCGGGACAGGGGGATCAGCCCCAGCATTTT.

The chain employs TRBV6-2 or TRBV6-3 and TRBJ1-5, with D possibly being TRBD1 (6 bases). Trimming removed 2 bases from V and 3 bases from J, with 14 bases in between. The CDR3 contains 16 residues. The germline gives CDR1 MNHEY, CDR2 SVGEGT. The CDR3 DNA reads TGTGCCAGCAGTTACCAGGGGTCAAGGTACAATCAGCCCCAGCATTTT. This sequence encodes CASSYQGSRYNQPQHF.

The V call is TRBV29-1, the J call TRBJ2-7; no reliable D call. Trimming left V 6 bases short and J 2 bases short, with 23 bases between. Germline lookup yields CDR1 SQVTM and CDR2 ANQGSEA. There are 16 residues in the CDR3. The CDR3 reads CSVSLFAARGTYEQYF. The CDR3 DNA is TGCAGCGTGTCATTGTTTGCGGCAAGAGGAACCTACGAGCAGTACTTC.

The chain joins TRBV7-9 to TRBJ1-5; no clear D gene. V lost 8 bases and J 0 bases, leaving 8 bases between the germline ends. Germline assignment: CDR1 SEHNR and CDR2 FQNEAQ (reference sequence). The CDR3 has 13 residues. The CDR3 bases are TGTGCCAGCGGCCCGAATAGCAATCAGCCCCAGCATTTT. This codes for CASGPNSNQPQHF.

The chain couples TRBV5-1 to TRBJ2-3; 11 bases are a match to TRBD2. With V trimmed by 4 bases and J by 2 bases, 3 bases remained unmatched. Germline loops: CDR1 SGHRS, CDR2 YFSETQ. The CDR3 has 15 residues. The CDR3 DNA follows: TGCGCCAGCAGCGAACTAGCGGGAGACACAGATACGCAGTATTTT. Encoded protein: CASSELAGDTDTQYF.

This sequence joins TRBV27 and TRBJ1-4, with 11 bases lining up with TRBD1. Germline-derived CDR1 and CDR2 are MNHEY and SMNVEV (reference sequence). This CDR3 has 16 residues. V was pared by 10 bases and J by 5 bases, with 12 bases of the junction left unmatched. This CDR3 reads CATRLRDRGTNEKLFF. The CDR3 DNA reads as TGTGCCACCCGCCTTAGGGACAGGGGGACAAATGAAAAACTGTTTTTT.

This chain uses TRBV18 with TRBJ1-1; 8 nucleotides align to TRBD1. The V gene end was trimmed by 6 bases and the J gene end by 1 base; junction bases not matched to a gene: 4. Germline assignment: CDR1 KGHSH and CDR2 LQKENI. This CDR3 has 14 residues. CDR3 residues: CASSAQGANTEAFF. The CDR3 DNA follows: TGTGCCAGCTCGGCTCAGGGGGCGAACACTGAAGCTTTCTTT.

The chain employs TRBV6-6 and TRBJ1-2, with D tentatively TRBD1 (6 bases). CDR3 size: 15 residues. CDR1 is MNHNY and CDR2 is SVGAGI in the germline V gene (reference sequence). The ends were cut back, 5 bases at V and 6 bases at J, with 19 bases in the middle. Here the CDR3 reads CASSAIGTRGNGYTF. In DNA, the CDR3 is TGTGCCAGCAGTGCAATAGGGACCAGGGGAAATGGCTACACCTTC.

This clone was seen a single time. This rearrangement joins TRBV29-1 to TRBJ2-7; 8 nucleotides match TRBD1. Germline V gene lookup returns CDR1 SQVTM and CDR2 ANQGSEA. This CDR3 comprises 13 residues. V was clipped by 5 bases and J by 5 bases; unmatched bases: 8. The CDR3 DNA reads TGCAGCGTTAAGACAGGGGAGGCCCACGAGCAGTACTTC. Amino acids: CSVKTGEAHEQYF.

The genes are TRBV7-2 and TRBJ1-1; possible D gene TRBD1, 6 bases. Trimming shortened V by 5 bases and J by 2 bases, and 9 bases separated the two germline ends. The CDR3 is 13 amino acids. From germline, CDR1 is SGHTA and CDR2 FQGNSA. The CDR3: CASSQQGNTEAFF. The CDR3 nucleotides read TGTGCCAGCAGCCAACAGGGAAACACTGAAGCTTTCTTT.

The chain links TRBV19 to TRBJ2-1, with 13 nucleotides matching TRBD2. Trimming at V came to 5 bases and at J to 7 bases, leaving 17 bases not matched to a gene. The CDR3 is 19 residues long. Germline V gene sequence: CDR1 LNHDA, CDR2 SQIVND (reference sequence). This CDR3 reads CASSVLLAGGPRGSNEQFF. The CDR3, as DNA: TGTGCCAGTAGTGTTTTACTAGCGGGAGGGCCGAGAGGGAGTAATGAGCAGTTCTTC.